The rows below give T cell receptor beta chains drawn from one sample of a study of T cells after somatic rescue of genetic block. Method: immunoSEQ multiplex PCR; TCRdb's copy keeps in-frame clones and lacks some. Of 13,000 to 15,000 clones listed, approximately 72% are singletons. The specimen was peripheral blood mononuclear cells (PBMCs). These receptor sequences come from a boy between 10 and 17 years old. Each CDR3 is given without its conserved first and last residue. The order of the fields is V gene, J gene, CDR3 protein.

>TRBV7-9|TRBJ2-5
ASSSPGTVASRETQY
>TRBV7-6|TRBJ2-3
ASSLVGALYTDTQY
>TRBV5-6|TRBJ2-3
ASSPPDQGVADTQY
>TRBV4-2|TRBJ2-7
ASSQRGLPFYEQY
>TRBV6-6|TRBJ2-3
ASSPLSGGGPDTQY
>TRBV7-2|TRBJ2-3
ASSFRDRLHTQY
>TRBV2|TRBJ2-2
ASSEWTSGGLRTGELF
>TRBV7-9|TRBJ1-1
ASSLVAYSGIRGEAF
>TRBV28|TRBJ1-1
ASSRGGWRTEAF
>TRBV28|TRBJ2-3
ASSFPHSSGGATDTQY
>TRBV28|TRBJ2-3
ASRDYHTDTQY
>TRBV27|TRBJ1-1
ASSLLRGTGEISAF
>TRBV21-1|TRBJ2-3
ASSKKRTDTQY
>TRBV28|TRBJ2-7
ASSFYRAGSGEQY
>TRBV7-9|TRBJ2-3
ASSLVGTDTQY
>TRBV7-9|TRBJ1-1
ASSLRGPSTEAF
>TRBV6-1|TRBJ2-1
ASSDPSGRSINEQF
>TRBV30|TRBJ2-4
AWSGRNIQY
>TRBV2|TRBJ2-2
ASSYPDRLLTGELF
>TRBV5-1|TRBJ1-1
ASSLVGLDTEAF
>TRBV7-9|TRBJ1-5
ASSLHFNQPQH
>TRBV28|TRBJ2-7
ASSLVKGLGRYEQY
>TRBV18|TRBJ1-4
ASSPNGQTNEKLF
>TRBV18|TRBJ1-2
ASSPRGANYGYT